Shown below are 29 T cell receptor beta chains from a single sample sequenced in a study of Ad26.COV2.S vaccination and SARS-CoV-2 variants. The treatment was: roughly 18 received Ad26.COV2.S at low or high dose, single or two shots; roughly five received placebo; per-sample allocation not given. At day 63 after the first vaccine or placebo injection, samples were drawn. Profiling relied on immunoSEQ multiplex PCR, and the TCRdb table lists in-frame clones only, not all of them. The sample shows some 300,000 clones, more than 70% of them seen only once. Source: peripheral blood, taken in a trial of Ad26.COV2.S vaccine versus placebo. The receptor source for this set is a person between 18 and 59 years old who received the Ad26.COV2.S COVID-19 vaccine or a placebo.

Here the CDR3 DNA reads TGTGCCAGCAGCTATGACGATCAGCCCCAGCATTTT. Translating gives CASSYDDQPQHF. This sequence joins TRBV7-9 and TRBJ1-5; D unresolved. The V gene's germline CDR1 is SEHNR and CDR2 FQNEAQ (reference sequence). Trimming shortened V by 4 bases and J by 5 bases, and 6 bases separated the two germline ends. The CDR3 length is 12 residues.

J is TRBJ1-4 and V is TRBV28; D is undetermined. The CDR3 extends over 14 amino acids. V was pared by 6 bases and J by 8 bases, with 16 bases between. Germline CDR1 and CDR2: MDHEN and SYDVKM. Here the CDR3 DNA reads TGTGCCAGCAGCCCTCCGTCCCGTGGGGAAAAACTGTTTTTT. It yields the protein CASSPPSRGEKLFF.

The genes are TRBV7-9 and TRBJ2-7; no clear D gene. The CDR3 is 16 residues long. Trimming stripped 4 bases from V and 1 base from J, with 17 bases between. Germline V gene sequence: CDR1 SEHNR, CDR2 FQNEAQ (reference sequence). The CDR3 bases are TGTGCCAGCAGCTCCCCCCCCGTAGGGCAGTCCTACGAGCAGTACTTC. Residues: CASSSPPVGQSYEQYF.

This chain uses TRBV25-1 with TRBJ2-1; no firm D call. With 3 bases removed from V and 5 bases from J, the gap between germline ends came to 14 bases. Germline CDR1 is MGHDK and CDR2 is SYGVNS. CDR3 length: 15 residues. CDR3 sequence (DNA): TGTGCCAGCAGTGAGTGGAAATCTGCAAACAATGAGCAGTTCTTC. The encoded protein is CASSEWKSANNEQFF.

The rearrangement links TRBV5-6 to TRBJ1-2, with 7 bases matching TRBD1. Losses at the gene ends were 3 bases for V and 8 bases for J; bases not matched to a gene: 7. The CDR3 extends over 13 amino acids. Germline V gene sequence: CDR1 SGHDT, CDR2 YYEEEE. The CDR3 is CASSSRTGRGYTF. The CDR3 DNA reads as TGTGCCAGCAGCTCCCGGACAGGTCGAGGCTACACCTTC.

The chain couples TRBV7-2 to TRBJ2-5; 11 positions agree with TRBD1. The CDR3 length is 15 residues. V lost 1 base to trimming and J lost 5 bases; unmatched junction nucleotides: 3. Germline CDR1 SGHTA, CDR2 FQGNSA. CDR3 protein: CASSLGGQGAETQYF. The CDR3 DNA is TGTGCCAGCAGCTTAGGTGGACAGGGGGCTGAGACCCAGTACTTC.

The chain uses TRBV18 and TRBJ1-5; D not certain. The CDR3 sequence is 14 residues long. Germline CDR1 and CDR2: KGHSH and LQKENI. Trimming removed 3 bases at V and 5 bases at J, with 11 bases between. The CDR3 sequence is CASSPSIQDQPQHF. CDR3 coding DNA: TGTGCCAGCTCACCCTCGATTCAGGATCAGCCCCAGCATTTT.

The CDR3 protein is CASSRHGDPSYEQYF. CDR3 nucleotide sequence: TGTGCCAGCAGCCGTCACGGGGACCCATCCTACGAGCAGTACTTC. The chain has TRBV3-1 (or the pseudogene TRBV3-2) and TRBJ2-7; D may match TRBD1 or TRBD2 (5 bases each). The CDR3 extends over 15 amino acids. The V end lost 4 bases, the J end lost 1 base, and 14 bases lay between the germline ends. Germline assignment: CDR1 LGHDT and CDR2 YNNKEL (reference sequence).

The rearrangement joins TRBV27 to TRBJ1-1; 7 nucleotides match TRBD1. V trimming: 5 bases; J trimming: 0 bases; junction bases outside the gene matches: 6. CDR3 length equals 15 residues. Germline CDR1 and CDR2: MNHEY and SMNVEV (reference sequence). The DNA of the CDR3 is TGTGCCAGCAGTCCCTATACAGGGGTGAACACTGAAGCTTTCTTT. This sequence encodes CASSPYTGVNTEAFF.

The chain combines TRBV6-5 with TRBJ1-5, with D hard to call. V was trimmed by 6 bases and J by 4 bases, leaving 7 bases between them. The length of the CDR3 is 12 residues. Germline V gives CDR1 MNHEY, CDR2 SVGAGI. CDR3 DNA: TGTGCCAGCAGGAAACCTAATCAGCCCCAGCATTTT. Encoded protein: CASRKPNQPQHF.

V is TRBV6-5 and J is TRBJ1-2; D perhaps matches TRBD1 (5 bases). The CDR3 contains 13 residues. Trimming removed 5 bases from V and 4 bases from J, with 11 bases in between. Germline CDR1 reads MNHEY; CDR2 reads SVGAGI. The CDR3 spells CASSPGTSYGYTF. As DNA, the CDR3 is TGTGCCAGCAGTCCCGGGACTTCCTATGGCTACACCTTC.

The chain uses TRBV18 and TRBJ2-3, with TRBD2 matching 12 bases. The CDR3 covers 16 residues. Per the germline V gene, CDR1 is KGHSH and CDR2 is LQKENI. V trimming: 4 bases; J trimming: 3 bases; junction bases outside the gene matches: 5. CDR3 nucleotides: TGTGCCAGCTCACGAACTAGCGGGGGGCTGACAGATACGCAGTATTTT. It codes for CASSRTSGGLTDTQYF.

The V call is TRBV7-2, the J call TRBJ1-2; D is ambiguous. V shed 4 bases and J shed 0 bases, with 9 bases lying between them. CDR1 is SGHTA, CDR2 FQGNSA, per germline. The CDR3 contains 14 residues. CDR3 nucleotides: TGTGCCAGCAGCTCCCGTGGAGCTAACTATGGCTACACCTTC. This translates into CASSSRGANYGYTF.

The chain recombines TRBV29-1 with TRBJ1-2, with D maybe TRBD1 (6 bases). The V and J ends lost 2 bases and 4 bases respectively, with 11 bases between them. Germline CDR1 and CDR2: SQVTM and ANQGSEA. The length of the CDR3 is 13 residues. This chain's CDR3 is CSVERGRGYGYTF. The CDR3 DNA reads as TGCAGCGTTGAACGGGGGCGCGGCTATGGCTACACCTTC.

V gene TRBV18 combines with J gene TRBJ2-7, with 8 bases that match TRBD1. The CDR3 has 15 residues. After removal of 3 bases from V and 7 bases from J, the junction contained 11 bases not matched to a gene. Germline V gives CDR1 KGHSH, CDR2 LQKENI. The CDR3, as DNA: TGTGCCAGCTCACCGGCCGGGACAGGATTTGGGGAGCAGTACTTC. Translated, it gives CASSPAGTGFGEQYF. The variable domain in full, with the rest retrieved from reference TRBV18 and TRBJ2-7, is NAGVMQNPRHLVRRRGQEARLRCSPMKGHSHVYWYRQLPEEGLKFMVYLQKENIIDESGMPKERFSAEFPKEGPSILRIQQVVRGDSAAYFCASSPAGTGFGEQYFGPGTRLTVT.

The rearrangement uses TRBV6-5 and TRBJ2-3; D might be TRBD2 (6 bases). The V end lost 6 bases, the J end lost 2 bases, and 12 bases lay between the germline ends. CDR3 length: 14 residues. The V gene's germline CDR1 is MNHEY and CDR2 SVGAGI. This chain's CDR3 is CASSQGLHTDTQYF. The CDR3 DNA sequence: TGTGCCAGCAGCCAAGGACTACACACAGATACGCAGTATTTT.

The chain uses TRBV6-5 and TRBJ1-5, with D possibly matching TRBD1 (6 bases). This CDR3 is 13 amino acids long. V gave up 4 bases and J gave up 5 bases, with 9 bases separating them. Per the germline V gene, CDR1 is MNHEY and CDR2 is SVGAGI. CDR3 in amino acids: CASSSGQYQPQHF. As DNA, the CDR3 is TGTGCCAGCAGTTCTGGACAGTATCAGCCCCAGCATTTT.

The chain has TRBV9 and TRBJ2-7; 9 bases map to TRBD2. From germline, CDR1 is SGDLS and CDR2 YYNGEE. The CDR3 is made up of 16 amino acids. The J segment lost 6 bases and the V segment lost 0 bases, leaving 10 bases of the junction unmatched. The CDR3 is CASSVGFSGGRLEQYF. The CDR3 nucleotides read TGTGCCAGCAGCGTAGGTTTTAGCGGGGGCCGCCTCGAGCAGTACTTC.

The rearrangement links TRBV5-4 to TRBJ2-3; D is undetermined. The CDR3 consists of 12 residues. CDR1 and CDR2 from the germline V gene are SGHNT and YYREEE (reference sequence). Trimming took 2 bases from V and 0 from J, leaving 1 base between them. CDR3 sequence: CASSLSTDTQYF. Written as DNA, the CDR3 is TGTGCCAGCAGCTTAAGCACAGATACGCAGTATTTT.

The sample holds one count of this clone. The chain carries TRBV4-3 and TRBJ2-3; possible D gene TRBD2, 5 bases. The germline V gene has CDR1 LGHNA and CDR2 YSLEER. V was pared by 3 bases and J by 10 bases, with 14 bases between. CDR3 length: 13 amino acids. CDR3 loop: CASSHPGAGAQYF. The CDR3 DNA reads as TGCGCCAGCAGCCATCCCGGTGCCGGGGCGCAGTATTTT.

This sequence joins TRBV10-1 and TRBJ2-1; D not resolved. The CDR3 has 13 residues. V lost 0 bases to trimming and J lost 7 bases, with 7 bases between them. Germline V gives CDR1 WNHNN, CDR2 SYGVQD (reference sequence). This chain's CDR3 is CASSESGQNEQFF. Here the CDR3 DNA reads TGCGCCAGCAGTGAGTCTGGGCAAAATGAGCAGTTCTTC.

The rearrangement joins TRBV4-1 to TRBJ1-4, with D possibly TRBD1 on 6 matching bases. The CDR3 loop spans 17 amino acids. V was pared by 4 bases and J by 0 bases, with 15 bases between. Germline lookup yields CDR1 MGHRA and CDR2 YSYEKL. This CDR3 reads CASSRPGHVATNEKLFF. CDR3 coding DNA: TGCGCCAGCAGCCGCCCGGGACATGTCGCAACTAATGAAAAACTGTTTTTT.

The chain combines TRBV7-8 with TRBJ2-5, with 7 bases lining up with TRBD1. The germline V gene encodes CDR1 SGHVS and CDR2 FQNEAQ. The CDR3 is 15 residues long. After removal of 3 bases from V and 1 base from J, the junction contained 5 bases not matched to a gene. The CDR3 is CASSFRDSSQETQYF. The CDR3 DNA reads as TGTGCCAGCAGCTTCCGGGACAGCTCCCAAGAGACCCAGTACTTC.

This clone was detected only once. V gene TRBV12-3 or TRBV12-4 combines with J gene TRBJ2-1; unclear D gene. This CDR3 is 11 amino acids long. Trimming took 5 bases from V and 8 from J, leaving 7 bases between them. CDR3 amino acids: CASSTRDEQFF. CDR3 nucleotides: TGTGCCAGCAGTACTCGAGATGAGCAGTTCTTC.

This chain joins TRBV2 and TRBJ1-1, with 8 bases lining up with TRBD1. The CDR3 has 15 residues. The germline V gene has CDR1 SNHLY and CDR2 FYNNEI. Trimming at V came to 3 bases and at J to 1 base, leaving 4 bases not matched to a gene. CDR3 sequence: CASSEGGTGNTEAFF. Here the CDR3 DNA reads TGTGCCAGCAGTGAGGGAGGGACAGGGAACACTGAAGCTTTCTTT.

A word on this clone: One end of the junction fails to match germline, which may point to a read error. This rearrangement joins TRBV5-8 to TRBJ2-5; D may be TRBD1 or TRBD2 (5 bases each). The CDR3 has 14 residues. CDR1 SGHTS and CDR2 YDEGEE come from the germline V gene. CDR3 amino acids: CASSHKLNPGTRYF. In DNA, the CDR3 is TGTGCCAGCAGCCACAAATTGAATCCCGGGACCCGGTACTTC.

This clone was observed a handful of times. This chain uses TRBV4-1 with TRBJ2-3; possibly TRBD1 or TRBD2 for D (6 bases each). Germline lookup yields CDR1 MGHRA and CDR2 YSYEKL. V lost 1 base and J lost 11, with 10 bases in between. CDR3 length: 12 residues. CDR3 sequence: CASSQGGARQYF. The CDR3 nucleotides read TGCGCCAGCAGCCAAGGGGGGGCGAGGCAGTATTTT.

This chain uses TRBV19 with TRBJ2-3; D possibly uses TRBD1 or TRBD2 (6 bases each). This CDR3 is built from 11 residues. Germline CDR1 and CDR2: LNHDA and SQIVND (reference sequence). V lost 6 bases, J lost 15 bases, and 16 bases lay in between. The CDR3 DNA is TGTGCCAGTAGAAGGGGGGCAATGGGATATTTT. Protein product: CASRRGAMGYF.

In its sample, this clone was seen a few times. The chain employs TRBV3-1 (or the pseudogene TRBV3-2) and TRBJ2-2, with D tentatively TRBD2 (6 bases). This CDR3 is built from 15 residues. Looked up from germline, CDR1 is LGHDT and CDR2 is YNNKEL (reference sequence). Trimming cost V 7 bases and J 5 bases, with 17 bases left between them. CDR3 nucleotide sequence: TGTGCCAGCACCCTGCGACTAGGGTGTACCGGGGAGCTGTTTTTT. Amino acid sequence: CASTLRLGCTGELFF.